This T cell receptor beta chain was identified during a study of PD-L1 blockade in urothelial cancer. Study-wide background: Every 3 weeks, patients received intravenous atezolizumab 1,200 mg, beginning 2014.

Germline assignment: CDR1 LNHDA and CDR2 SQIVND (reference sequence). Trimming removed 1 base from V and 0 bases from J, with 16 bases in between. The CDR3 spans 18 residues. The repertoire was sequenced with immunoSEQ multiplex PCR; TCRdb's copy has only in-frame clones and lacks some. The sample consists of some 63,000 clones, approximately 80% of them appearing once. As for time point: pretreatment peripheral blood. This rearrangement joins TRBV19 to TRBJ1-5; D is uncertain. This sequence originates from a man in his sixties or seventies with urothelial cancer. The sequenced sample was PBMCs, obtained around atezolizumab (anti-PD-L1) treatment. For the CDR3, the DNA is TGTGCCAGTAGTATAGGAAGTGGCAGTCAATATAGCAATCAGCCCCAGCATTTT. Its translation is CASSIGSGSQYSNQPQHF.